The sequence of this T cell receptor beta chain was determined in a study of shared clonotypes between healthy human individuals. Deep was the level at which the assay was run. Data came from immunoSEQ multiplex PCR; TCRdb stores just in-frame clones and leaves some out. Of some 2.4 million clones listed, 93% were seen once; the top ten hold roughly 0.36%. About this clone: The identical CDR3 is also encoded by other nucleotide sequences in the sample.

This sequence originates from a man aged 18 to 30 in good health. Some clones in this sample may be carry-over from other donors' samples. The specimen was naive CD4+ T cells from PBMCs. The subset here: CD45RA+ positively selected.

The CDR3 protein is CASSFDRSTDTQYF. Here the CDR3 DNA reads TGTGCCAGCAGCTTTGACAGATCCACAGATACGCAGTATTTT. The chain combines TRBV7-3 with TRBJ2-3, with a tentative D call TRBD1 (5 bases). The CDR3 extends over 14 amino acids. Germline lookup yields CDR1 SGHTA and CDR2 FQGTGA. The V end was cut by 3 bases, the J end by 2 bases, with 9 bases between.